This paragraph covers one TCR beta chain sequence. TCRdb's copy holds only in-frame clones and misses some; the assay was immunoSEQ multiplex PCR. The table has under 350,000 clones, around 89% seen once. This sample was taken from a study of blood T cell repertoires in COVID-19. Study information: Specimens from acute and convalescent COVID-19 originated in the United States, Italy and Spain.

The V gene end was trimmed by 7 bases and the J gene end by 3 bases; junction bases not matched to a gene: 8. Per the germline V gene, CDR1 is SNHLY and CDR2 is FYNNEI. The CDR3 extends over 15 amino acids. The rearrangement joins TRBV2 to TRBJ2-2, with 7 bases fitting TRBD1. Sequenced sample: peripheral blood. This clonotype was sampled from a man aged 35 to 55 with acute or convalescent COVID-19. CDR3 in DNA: TGTGCCAGCAAGACAGGGATCAGGGACACCGGGGAGCTGTTTTTT. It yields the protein CASKTGIRDTGELFF.